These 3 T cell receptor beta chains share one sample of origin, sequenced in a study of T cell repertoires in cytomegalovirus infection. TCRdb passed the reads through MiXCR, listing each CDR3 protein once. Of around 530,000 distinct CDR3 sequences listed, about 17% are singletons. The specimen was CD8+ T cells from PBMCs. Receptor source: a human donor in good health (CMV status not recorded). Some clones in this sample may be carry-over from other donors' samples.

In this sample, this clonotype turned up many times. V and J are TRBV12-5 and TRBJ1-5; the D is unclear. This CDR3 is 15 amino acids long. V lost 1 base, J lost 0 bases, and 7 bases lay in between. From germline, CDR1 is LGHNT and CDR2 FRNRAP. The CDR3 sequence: CASGLGEYSNQPQHF. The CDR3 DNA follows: TGTGCTAGTGGTTTGGGAGAGTATAGCAATCAGCCCCAGCATTTT.

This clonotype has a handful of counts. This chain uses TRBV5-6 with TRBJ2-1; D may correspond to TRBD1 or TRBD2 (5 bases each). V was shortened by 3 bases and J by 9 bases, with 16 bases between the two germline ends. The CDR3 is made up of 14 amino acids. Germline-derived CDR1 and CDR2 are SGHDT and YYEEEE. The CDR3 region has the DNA TGTGCCAGCAGCTCGTTTCTCGGGGACCGTGAGCAGTTCTTC. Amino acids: CASSSFLGDREQFF.

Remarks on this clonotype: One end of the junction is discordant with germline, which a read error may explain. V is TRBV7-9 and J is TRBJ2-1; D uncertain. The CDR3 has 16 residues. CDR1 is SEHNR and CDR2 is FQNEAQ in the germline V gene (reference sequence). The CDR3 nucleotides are TGTGCAAGCAGCTTAGCAGTGGGTAGCTCATACAATGAGCAGTTCTTC. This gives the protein CASSLAVGSSYNEQFF.